This T cell receptor (beta chain) was profiled in a study of cytomegalovirus exposure and HLA in healthy donors. Donors had nominal health at sampling but likely had unrecorded immune exposures. With V trimmed by 3 bases and J by 6 bases, 2 bases remained unmatched. Germline loops: CDR1 KGHSH, CDR2 LQKENI. The CDR3 is 13 amino acids. The study ran its PCR with 60 Vbeta and 13 Jbeta primers. Repertoires were generated with immunoSEQ multiplex PCR, while TCRdb's copy carries only in-frame clones and drops some. The sample includes about 120,000 clones, approximately 81% of them seen just once. The chain recombines TRBV18 with TRBJ2-1; 7 bases agree with TRBD2. This receptor was taken from a woman in her thirties or forties in good health and CMV-seronegative. Sequenced material: PBMCs. This chain's CDR3 is CASSPGTINEQFF. The CDR3 region has the DNA TGTGCCAGCTCACCTGGGACTATCAATGAGCAGTTCTTC. The full variable domain, with the rest looked up from reference TRBV18 and TRBJ2-1, is NAGVMQNPRHLVRRRGQEARLRCSPMKGHSHVYWYRQLPEEGLKFMVYLQKENIIDESGMPKERFSAEFPKEGPSILRIQQVVRGDSAAYFCASSPGTINEQFFGPGTRLTVL.